One and the same sample provided the 8 T cell receptor beta chains below, sequenced in a study of T cell clonality in common variable immunodeficiency. The assay was immunoSEQ multiplex PCR, and TCRdb's table has in-frame clones only and misses some. The sample holds tens of thousands of clones, and no clone turns up only once. Source material: peripheral blood mononuclear cells. Every receptor here comes from a person aged 18 to 70 in good health.

This clone has only a few counts. The CDR3 goes on 3 residues after the read ends, and that part is filled in from the germline J gene. The genes are TRBV18 and TRBJ2-3, with 10 bases lining up with TRBD1. Germline trimming cut 5 bases from V and 8 bases from J; bases unmatched to any gene: 10. CDR1 KGHSH and CDR2 LQKENI come from the germline V gene. The CDR3 is made up of 15 amino acids. The DNA read from the CDR3 is TGTGCCAGCTCATCAGGACAGGGGGAAGGTGTTACG. It yields the protein CASSSGQGEGVT. The entire CDR3 protein is CASSSGQGEGVTQYF.

In the case of this clone: The CDR3 extends 3 residues past the end of the read, so its final part is completed from the germline J gene. The chain uses TRBV5-1 and TRBJ2-1, with D possibly matching TRBD2 (7 bases). Germline CDR1 is SGHRS and CDR2 is YFSETQ. This CDR3 region has 16 residues. Trimming took 2 bases from V and 5 from J, leaving 17 bases between them. This CDR3 is CASSFLGGVEHNEQFF. The sequenced CDR3 bases are TGCGCCAGCAGCTTTTTAGGGGGGGTTGAGCACAATGAG.

This clone was counted at least ten times. The read ends 3 residues shy of where the CDR3 ends; the end is completed using the germline J gene. The gene calls are TRBV5-1 and TRBJ2-3, with D possibly matching TRBD2 (5 bases). This CDR3 is 18 amino acids long. Trimming shortened V by 2 bases and J by 0 bases, and 19 bases separated the two germline ends. Per germline, CDR1 SGHRS and CDR2 YFSETQ. The sequenced CDR3 bases are TGCGCCAGCAGCTTCCCTCCAGGTAGGACTTCCAGCACAGATACG. Translated: CASSFPPGRTSSTDT. The CDR3 reads in full as CASSFPPGRTSSTDTQYF.

This clone has ten or more counts. The sequenced part of the CDR3 DNA is TGCAGTGCTAGGCCCGGTAATTCACCC. Residues: CSARPGNSP. The complete CDR3 sequence is CSARPGNSPLHF. The rearrangement uses TRBV20-1 and TRBJ1-6; D unresolved. The sequence runs out 3 residues before the end of the CDR3; the remainder is reconstructed from the germline J gene. Germline V CDR1 and CDR2: DFQATT, SNEGSKA (reference sequence). The V end lost 3 bases, the J end lost 6 bases, and 6 bases lay between the germline ends. The CDR3 runs to 12 residues.

At least ten counts were recorded for this clone. Read coverage stops 3 residues before the CDR3 terminus; the germline J gene supplies the remainder. The chain combines TRBV4-2 with TRBJ2-4; weak D call: TRBD2 (6 bases). The V end lost 0 bases, the J end lost 0 bases, and 15 bases lay between the germline ends. The CDR3 runs to 18 residues. Germline CDR1 LGHNA, CDR2 YNFKEQ. CDR3 protein: CASSQDRVGGAAKNIQYF. CDR3 DNA, as far as it was read: TGTGCCAGCAGCCAAGATCGGGTTGGAGGGGCAGCCAAAAACATT.

This clone was counted at least ten times. Read data end 3 residues before the CDR3 end; the end is taken from the germline J gene. The chain couples TRBV4-1 to TRBJ1-2; 7 bases are a match to TRBD1. This CDR3 region has 16 residues. The V gene end was trimmed by 2 bases and the J gene end by 0 bases; junction bases not matched to a gene: 6. Germline V gene lookup returns CDR1 MGHRA and CDR2 YSYEKL. Partial CDR3 DNA: TGCGCCAGCAGCCAACAGGACAGGACCACTAACTATGGC. This codes for CASSQQDRTTNYG. The complete CDR3 reads CASSQQDRTTNYGYTF.

This clone was recorded many times. The read finishes 3 residues shy of the CDR3 end, and the germline J gene is used to complete it. V usage is TRBV19 and J usage is TRBJ2-3, with 9 bases fitting TRBD2. The CDR3 sequence is 15 residues long. The trim removed 3 bases at V and 2 bases at J, leaving 3 bases unmatched. Germline lookup yields CDR1 LNHDA and CDR2 SQIVND (reference sequence). The sequenced part of the CDR3 DNA is TGTGCCAGTAGTATCCTAGCGGGGACCACAGATACG. Its translation is CASSILAGTTDT. The full CDR3 reads CASSILAGTTDTQYF.

This clone has ten or more counts. The read terminates 3 residues before the CDR3 end, so the remaining end is supplied by the germline J gene. This chain uses TRBV7-2 with TRBJ2-3; 8 nucleotides align to TRBD2. The length of the CDR3 is 15 residues. V lost 1 base and J lost 8; bases outside the gene matches: 8. The germline gives CDR1 SGHTA, CDR2 FQGNSA. The CDR3 region is CASSLGGSAGGTQYF. Partial CDR3 DNA: TGTGCCAGCAGCTTAGGCGGAAGCGCGGGGGGTACG.